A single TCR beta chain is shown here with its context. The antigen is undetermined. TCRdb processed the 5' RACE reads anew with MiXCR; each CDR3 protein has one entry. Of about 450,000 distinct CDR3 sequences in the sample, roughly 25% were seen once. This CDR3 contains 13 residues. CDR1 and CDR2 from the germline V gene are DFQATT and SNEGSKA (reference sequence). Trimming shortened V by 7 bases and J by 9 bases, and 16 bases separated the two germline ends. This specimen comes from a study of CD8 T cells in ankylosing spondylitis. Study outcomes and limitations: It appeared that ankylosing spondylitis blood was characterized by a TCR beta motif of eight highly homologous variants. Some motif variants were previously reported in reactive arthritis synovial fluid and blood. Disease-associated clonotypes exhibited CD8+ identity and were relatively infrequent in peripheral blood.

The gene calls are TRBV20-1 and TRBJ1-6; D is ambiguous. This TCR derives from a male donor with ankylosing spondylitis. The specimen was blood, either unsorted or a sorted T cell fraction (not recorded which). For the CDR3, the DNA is TGCAGTGTGAGTAGGGAGGACGCTTCACCCCTCCACTTT. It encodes CSVSREDASPLHF.